This T cell receptor (beta chain) was recorded in a study of T cell changes during pregnancy in multiple sclerosis. Sequenced by immunoSEQ multiplex PCR; TCRdb stores in-frame clones only, minus some. The sample lists about 69,000 clones, about 91% occurring once. Germline-derived CDR1 and CDR2 are LGHNA and YSLEER. The CDR3 has 15 amino acids. With V trimmed by 1 base and J by 6 bases, 7 bases remained unmatched. The sample was CD4+ T cells from peripheral blood mononuclear cells, taken in the third trimester of pregnancy. V is TRBV4-3 and J is TRBJ2-7, with TRBD1 matching over 9 bases. The receptor's source is a female donor in good health, enrolled as a control in a pregnancy study. The CDR3 loop is CASSQVSRTGVEQYF. The DNA for the CDR3 is TGCGCCAGCAGCCAAGTGAGCAGGACAGGGGTCGAGCAGTACTTC.